The clone carrying this TCR beta chain was counted many times. Its matching antigen is unknown. TCRdb fed the 5' RACE reads into MiXCR, producing one record per CDR3 protein. The sample shows around 70,000 distinct CDR3 sequences, roughly 8.9% of them seen only once. The data belong to a study of spatial heterogeneity in lung cancer. Background on the study: Any follow-up PBMC samples that were available went on to be sequenced, and the median time to follow-up was roughly two years after resection.

Trimming stripped 4 bases from V and 1 base from J, with 11 bases between. CDR1 SEHNR and CDR2 FQNEAQ come from the germline V gene (reference sequence). The CDR3 totals 14 residues. The time point was: blood at routine non-recurrence follow-up after resection. No cell sorting; template was whole RNA from tumor, lung tissue or PBMC. Findings of the study overall: Tumor TCRs that were ubiquitous and expanded showed up in blood more at resection than follow-up.

The source was PBMCs, collected at follow-up. The chain links TRBV7-9 to TRBJ2-7, with D hard to call. This receptor was obtained from a female donor with early-stage non-small cell lung cancer. For the CDR3, the DNA is TGTGCCAGCAGCTCTTTCATTGGGTCCTACGAGCAGTACTTC. Amino acids: CASSSFIGSYEQYF.